The 20 T cell receptor beta chains in this list originate from one sample, sequenced in a study. TCRdb reanalysed the RT-PCR reads using MiXCR and keeps one entry per CDR3 protein. The repertoire holds about 680,000 distinct CDR3 sequences, with 14% as singletons. The sample consisted of memory CD4+ T cells from blood. The receptors were gathered from a female donor in good health, serving as a healthy control.

This clonotype was detected a few times. The J gene is TRBJ2-7, the V gene TRBV28; 8 nucleotides match TRBD1. CDR3 length: 14 amino acids. CDR1 MDHEN and CDR2 SYDVKM come from the germline V gene. CDR3 nucleotides: TGTGCTACCGACCCCCCAGGGGGCGCGGACGAGCAGTACTTC. Its translation: CATDPPGGADEQYF.

This clonotype was found many times. The chain joins TRBV3-1 to TRBJ1-4; 8 positions agree with TRBD1. Germline loops: CDR1 LGHDT, CDR2 YNNKEL (reference sequence). Trimming took 3 bases from V and 9 from J; bases not matched to a gene: 9. The CDR3 runs to 15 residues. The CDR3 DNA sequence: TGTGCCAGCAGCCAGGCGGGACAGGACTACAAAAAACTGTTTTTT. It encodes CASSQAGQDYKKLFF.

This CDR3 is CAWSGSSPLHF. CDR3 nucleotide sequence: TGTGCCTGGAGTGGAAGTTCACCCCTCCACTTT. This sequence joins TRBV30 and TRBJ1-6, with D hard to call. Between the trimmed V and J ends, which lost 1 base and 9 bases, there was a span of 4 bases. This CDR3 has 11 amino acids. Germline-derived CDR1 and CDR2 are GTSNPN and SVGIG (reference sequence).

The chain links TRBV29-1 to TRBJ2-1; D is unclear. V gave up 1 base and J gave up 0 bases, with 7 bases separating them. The CDR3 consists of 14 residues. Germline V gene lookup returns CDR1 SQVTM and CDR2 ANQGSEA. The CDR3 nucleotides are TGCAGCGTTGAAGGGGCAGGCTCCTACAATGAGCAGTTCTTC. Protein product: CSVEGAGSYNEQFF.

This clonotype was counted a few times. This chain joins TRBV7-2 and TRBJ2-1, with TRBD2 identical over 7 bases. The germline V gene encodes CDR1 SGHTA and CDR2 FQGNSA. J gave up 0 bases and V 5 bases, and 4 bases lay outside the gene matches. This CDR3 has 15 residues. The CDR3 sequence: CASSQSGASYNEQFF. CDR3 DNA sequence: TGTGCCAGCAGCCAAAGCGGGGCCTCCTACAATGAGCAGTTCTTC. The full variable domain, in which reference TRBV7-2 and TRBJ2-1 provide the parts outside the CDR3, is GAGVSQSPSNKVTEKGKDVELRCDPISGHTALYWYRQSLGQGLEFLIYFQGNSAPDKSGLPSDRFSAERTGGSVSTLTIQRTQQEDSAVYLCASSQSGASYNEQFFGPGTRLTVL.

The chain is built from TRBV27 and TRBJ2-2, with 8 nucleotides matching TRBD2. There are 16 residues in the CDR3. The germline CDR1 and CDR2 sequences are MNHEY and SMNVEV (reference sequence). V trimming: 2 bases; J trimming: 3 bases; junction bases outside the gene matches: 5. CDR3: CASSLLPGRDTGELFF. The CDR3 nucleotides are TGTGCCAGCAGTTTACTTCCCGGGAGGGACACCGGGGAGCTGTTTTTT.

This clonotype was recorded a few times. The chain couples TRBV9 to TRBJ2-3; no definite D call. V gave up 0 bases and J gave up 4 bases, with 9 bases separating them. The CDR3 length is 14 residues. Germline CDR1 is SGDLS and CDR2 is YYNGEE. DNA for the CDR3: TGTGCCAGCAGCGTAGTCGCAATGGCAGATACGCAGTATTTT. This sequence encodes CASSVVAMADTQYF. Full variable domain (remainder filled in from reference TRBV9 and TRBJ2-3): DSGVTQTPKHLITATGQRVTLRCSPRSGDLSVYWYQQSLDQGLQFLIQYYNGEERAKGNILERFSAQQFPDLHSELNLSSLELGDSALYFCASSVVAMADTQYFGPGTRLTVL.

There are a few counts of this clonotype. The chain is built from TRBV30 and TRBJ2-7; 9 nucleotides align to TRBD1. The V segment lost 2 bases and the J segment 13 bases; nucleotides outside the gene matches: 9. The germline V gene encodes CDR1 GTSNPN and CDR2 SVGIG (reference sequence). This CDR3 region has 12 residues. The CDR3 bases are TGTGCCTGGAGTACTTACAGGGGGCTAGCCTACTTC. Encoded protein: CAWSTYRGLAYF.

The chain links TRBV6-5 to TRBJ1-2; maybe TRBD1 (6 bases). Per germline, CDR1 MNHEY and CDR2 SVGAGI. The CDR3 totals 14 residues. V was clipped by 0 bases and J by 8 bases, with 13 bases between them. As DNA, the CDR3 is TGTGCCAGCAGTTACTCCCGCAAGGGACAAGGCTACACCTTC. Translation gives CASSYSRKGQGYTF.

The gene calls are TRBV27 and TRBJ2-5; no clear D gene. CDR1 is MNHEY, CDR2 SMNVEV, per germline (reference sequence). Deletions cut 6 bases from V and 5 bases from J, with 22 bases between. The CDR3 length is 16 residues. The CDR3 protein is CASSPSGPRLVETQYF. CDR3 DNA: TGTGCCAGCAGCCCCTCCGGGCCTAGGCTGGTGGAGACCCAGTACTTC.

The V call is TRBV12-3 or TRBV12-4, the J call TRBJ1-5; 9 bases are shared with TRBD1. CDR3 length: 16 residues. J lost 2 bases, V lost 5 bases, and 7 bases had no gene match. As DNA, the CDR3 is TGTGCCAGCAGTCCCGACAGGGGGAAAGGCAATCAGCCCCAGCATTTT. It codes for CASSPDRGKGNQPQHF.

This clonotype appeared a few times. The chain employs TRBV5-6 and TRBJ2-7; 7 bases map to TRBD2. From germline, CDR1 is SGHDT and CDR2 YYEEEE. The length of the CDR3 is 13 residues. J lost 4 bases, V lost 5 bases, and 6 bases had no gene match. The CDR3 spells CASRLGGGYEQYF. CDR3 sequence (DNA): TGTGCCAGCAGGCTAGGCGGGGGTTACGAGCAGTACTTC.

The rearrangement uses TRBV6-1 and TRBJ1-5; tentative D call: TRBD1 (6 bases). Germline assignment: CDR1 MNHNS and CDR2 SASEGT. Trimming stripped 6 bases from V and 10 bases from J, with 10 bases between. This CDR3 is built from 11 residues. CDR3 sequence: CASSLRGPQHF. The CDR3 DNA is TGTGCCAGCAGCCTCAGGGGACCCCAGCATTTT.

This clonotype was seen a handful of times. J is TRBJ2-1 and V is TRBV5-8, with D uncertain. Per germline, CDR1 SGHTS and CDR2 YDEGEE. The ends were cut back, 0 bases at V and 5 bases at J, with 18 bases in the middle. The CDR3 is 17 amino acids. CDR3 residues: CASSLGFGYRVNNEQFF. Here the CDR3 DNA reads TGTGCCAGCAGCTTGGGGTTCGGTTACCGAGTTAACAATGAGCAGTTCTTC.

Only a few counts were recorded for this clonotype. The chain combines TRBV28 with TRBJ2-1; D perhaps matches TRBD2 (5 bases). CDR1 is MDHEN and CDR2 is SYDVKM in the germline V gene. V was pared by 2 bases and J by 0 bases, with 14 bases between. The CDR3 consists of 17 residues. CDR3: CASSLGSFGSSYNEQFF. Written as DNA, the CDR3 is TGTGCCAGCAGTTTAGGATCTTTTGGGAGCTCCTACAATGAGCAGTTCTTC.

The sample holds many counts of this clonotype. CDR3 coding DNA: TGCAGCGTTGAAGATTGGCGGAACAATGAGCAGTTCTTC. This sequence encodes CSVEDWRNNEQFF. The chain is built from TRBV29-1 and TRBJ2-1; D is unclear. Between the trimmed V and J ends, which lost 0 bases and 5 bases, there was a span of 8 bases. Germline CDR1 reads SQVTM; CDR2 reads ANQGSEA. This CDR3 has 13 amino acids.

In the case of this clonotype: Relative to the germline gene, one junction end is altered; a read error may explain this. The chain employs TRBV7-3 and TRBJ2-1; D remains ambiguous. The CDR3 loop spans 13 amino acids. Germline V lookup: CDR1 SGHTA, CDR2 FQGTGA. CDR3 sequence (DNA): TGTGCCAGCAGCGGCAGTGGTTCAGCATTTTCAAACTTC. Translating gives CASSGSGSAFSNF. Variable domain in full (rest from reference TRBV7-3 and TRBJ2-1): GAGVSQTPSNKVTEKGKYVELRCDPISGHTALYWYRQSLGQGPEFLIYFQGTGAADDSGLPNDRFFAVRPEGSVSTLKIQRTERGDSAVYLCASSGSGSAFSNFGPGTRLTVL.

This clonotype was observed a handful of times. This chain connects TRBV5-5 to TRBJ1-4; TRBD1 agrees at 7 bases. V shed 3 bases, J shed 7 bases, and the junction held 9 bases outside the gene matches. There are 15 residues in the CDR3. Germline values: CDR1 SGHKS, CDR2 YYEKEE (reference sequence). Here the CDR3 DNA reads TGTGCCAGCAGCTACTGGGACAGAAGTTTTGAAAAACTGTTTTTT. It is translated as CASSYWDRSFEKLFF.

The chain uses TRBV15 and TRBJ2-3; D gene unclear. The ends were cut back, 1 base at V and 5 bases at J, with 16 bases in the middle. The CDR3 runs to 16 residues. Germline CDR1 and CDR2: LNHNV and YYDKDF (reference sequence). The CDR3 region has the DNA TGTGCCACCAGCAGAGGTCCTCTTCGGCAAGGAGATACGCAGTATTTT. Its translation: CATSRGPLRQGDTQYF.

This clonotype appeared many times. This CDR3 is CASRTGQGSGYTF. DNA for the CDR3: TGTGCCAGCAGGACGGGACAGGGTAGCGGCTACACCTTC. This chain joins TRBV7-8 and TRBJ1-2; the match to TRBD1 covers 9 bases. CDR1 is SGHVS and CDR2 is FQNEAQ in the germline V gene. The CDR3 is 13 residues long. The junction had 7 bases not matched to a gene; V was cut back by 6 bases and J by 8 bases.